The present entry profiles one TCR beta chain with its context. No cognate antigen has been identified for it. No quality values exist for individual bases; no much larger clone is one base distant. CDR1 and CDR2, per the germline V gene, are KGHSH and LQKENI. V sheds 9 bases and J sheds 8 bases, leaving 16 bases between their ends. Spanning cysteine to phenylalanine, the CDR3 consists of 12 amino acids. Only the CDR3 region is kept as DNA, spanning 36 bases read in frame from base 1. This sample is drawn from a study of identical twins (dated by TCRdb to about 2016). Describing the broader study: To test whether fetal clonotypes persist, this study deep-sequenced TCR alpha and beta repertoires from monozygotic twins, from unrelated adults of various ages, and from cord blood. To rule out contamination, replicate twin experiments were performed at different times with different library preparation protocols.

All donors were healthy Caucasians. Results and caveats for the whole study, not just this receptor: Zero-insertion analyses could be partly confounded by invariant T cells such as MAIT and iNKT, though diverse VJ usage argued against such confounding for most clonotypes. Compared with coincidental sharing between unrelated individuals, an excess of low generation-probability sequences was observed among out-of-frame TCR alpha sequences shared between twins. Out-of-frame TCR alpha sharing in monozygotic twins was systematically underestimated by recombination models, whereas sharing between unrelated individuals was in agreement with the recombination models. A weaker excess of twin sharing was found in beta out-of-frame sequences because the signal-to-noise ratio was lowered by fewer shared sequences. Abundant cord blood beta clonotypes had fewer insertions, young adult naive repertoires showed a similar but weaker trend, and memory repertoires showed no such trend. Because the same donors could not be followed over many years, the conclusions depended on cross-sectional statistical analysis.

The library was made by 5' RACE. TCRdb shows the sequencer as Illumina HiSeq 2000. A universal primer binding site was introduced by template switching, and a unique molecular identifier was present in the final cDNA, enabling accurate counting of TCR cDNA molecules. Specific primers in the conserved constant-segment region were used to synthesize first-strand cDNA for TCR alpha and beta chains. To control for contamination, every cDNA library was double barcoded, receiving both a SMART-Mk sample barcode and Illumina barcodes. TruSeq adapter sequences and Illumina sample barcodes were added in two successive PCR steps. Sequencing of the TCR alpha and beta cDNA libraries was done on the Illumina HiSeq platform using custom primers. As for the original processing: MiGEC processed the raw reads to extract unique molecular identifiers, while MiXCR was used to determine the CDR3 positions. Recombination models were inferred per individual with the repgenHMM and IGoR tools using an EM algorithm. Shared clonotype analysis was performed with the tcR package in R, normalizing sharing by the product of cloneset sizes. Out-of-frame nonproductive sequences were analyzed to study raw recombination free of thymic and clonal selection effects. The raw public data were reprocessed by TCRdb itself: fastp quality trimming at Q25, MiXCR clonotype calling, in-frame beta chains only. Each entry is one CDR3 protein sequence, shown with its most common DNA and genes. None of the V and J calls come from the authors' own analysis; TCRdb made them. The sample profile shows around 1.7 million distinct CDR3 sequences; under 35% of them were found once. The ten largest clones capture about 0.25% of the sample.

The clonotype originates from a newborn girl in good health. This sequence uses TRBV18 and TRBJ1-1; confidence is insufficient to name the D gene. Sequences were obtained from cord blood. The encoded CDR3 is CASALGLAEAFF. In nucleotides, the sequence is TGTGCCAGTGCCCTCGGGCTCGCCGAAGCTTTCTTT.